These 18 T cell receptor beta chains came from one sample sequenced in a study of identifying expanded T cells in peripheral blood. Sequencing used immunoSEQ multiplex PCR; TCRdb keeps in-frame clones, though not all of them. This table holds tens of thousands of clones, roughly 88% found once. Sequenced input: blood. These receptors were obtained from a person aged 18-70 years in good health.

The V gene is TRBV6-5, the J gene TRBJ1-1; D is undetermined. The CDR3 extends over 13 amino acids. V was clipped by 4 bases and J by 9 bases, with 15 bases between them. Germline values: CDR1 MNHEY, CDR2 SVGAGI. The CDR3 DNA reads TGTGCCAGCAGTTCCCCCCTCCATTCTCAAGCTTTCTTT. This sequence encodes CASSSPLHSQAFF.

The CDR3 DNA reads TGTGCCAGCAGCTTAAACACCTTGAACACTGAAGCTTTCTTT. It is translated as CASSLNTLNTEAFF. This chain joins TRBV5-4 and TRBJ1-1; no firm D call. V gave up 2 bases and J gave up 0 bases, with 8 bases separating them. CDR3 length equals 14 residues. Germline loops: CDR1 SGHNT, CDR2 YYREEE (reference sequence).

V and J are TRBV6-6 and TRBJ1-2; TRBD1 matches at 8 bases. Trimming cost V 11 bases and J 2 bases; bases outside gene matches: 13. The germline V gene has CDR1 MNHNY and CDR2 SVGAGI (reference sequence). The CDR3 length is 15 residues. The CDR3 DNA is TGTGCCTCCAAGTTTTCGGGACAGGTCAACTATGGCTACACCTTC. Its protein is CASKFSGQVNYGYTF.

The V call is TRBV19, the J call TRBJ1-1, with 9 bases that match TRBD1. Trimming took 7 bases from V and 5 from J; bases not matched to a gene: 20. The V gene's germline CDR1 is LNHDA and CDR2 SQIVND (reference sequence). The length of the CDR3 is 18 residues. Here the CDR3 DNA reads TGTGCCAGTAACTCATTCCAGAAACAGGGGGCAGGTGGGACTGAAGCTTTCTTT. Its translation: CASNSFQKQGAGGTEAFF.

This clone appeared a few times. This sequence joins TRBV6-6 and TRBJ1-4; 7 positions agree with TRBD1. The CDR3 has 15 amino acids. Germline V gives CDR1 MNHNY, CDR2 SVGAGI (reference sequence). V lost 5 bases and J lost 2; bases outside the gene matches: 5. The CDR3 DNA reads as TGTGCCAGCAGTCAGGGGACAGTTACTAATGAAAAACTGTTTTTT. Protein: CASSQGTVTNEKLFF.

The chain recombines TRBV19 with TRBJ2-7, with TRBD2 as a possible D gene (6 bases). The length of the CDR3 is 14 residues. The V end lost 11 bases, the J end lost 1 base, and 18 bases lay between the germline ends. Germline V gene data show CDR1 as LNHDA and CDR2 as SQIVND (reference sequence). CDR3 in DNA: TGTGCCCGAGGGCCGGGACTTCGGTCCTACGAGCAGTACTTC. Protein: CARGPGLRSYEQYF.

This chain uses TRBV5-1 with TRBJ1-1, with D perhaps matching TRBD1 (5 bases). The CDR3 extends over 14 amino acids. V lost 0 bases and J lost 2, with 8 bases in between. CDR1 SGHRS and CDR2 YFSETQ come from the germline V gene. Here the CDR3 reads CASSLERGNTEAFF. In nucleotides, the CDR3 is TGCGCCAGCAGCTTGGAAAGGGGAAACACTGAAGCTTTCTTT.

The V call is TRBV7-2, the J call TRBJ2-5; 10 bases align to TRBD2. The CDR3 has 18 amino acids. Germline V CDR1 and CDR2: SGHTA, FQGNSA. V gave up 8 bases and J gave up 5 bases; unmatched junction bases: 20. The CDR3 DNA reads TGTGCCAGCCAGTCCCTAGCGGGAGAGATCTATATCCGGGAGACCCAGTACTTC. Protein product: CASQSLAGEIYIRETQYF.

The chain combines TRBV6-5 with TRBJ2-7, with 9 bases identical to TRBD2. Per the germline V gene, CDR1 is MNHEY and CDR2 is SVGAGI. The CDR3 length is 16 residues. The V gene end was trimmed by 0 bases and the J gene end by 3 bases; junction bases not matched to a gene: 6. The CDR3 sequence: CASSYSTSGARYEQYF. CDR3 nucleotides: TGTGCCAGCAGTTACTCGACTAGCGGAGCCCGCTACGAGCAGTACTTC.

The genes are TRBV21-1 and TRBJ1-3. TRBV21-1 is a pseudogene. CDR3 size: 20 residues. The CDR3 coding sequence is TGTGCCAGCAGCAAACCCCGGGACCTGGAAAACTTAAGCTCTGGAAACACCATATATTTT. Residues: CASSKPRDLENLSSGNTIYF.

The gene calls are TRBV6-5 and TRBJ1-1; 8 bases match TRBD1. The V and J ends lost 6 bases and 1 base, in that order; junction bases with no gene match: 4. CDR3 length: 14 residues. Germline V lookup: CDR1 MNHEY, CDR2 SVGAGI. CDR3 sequence (DNA): TGTGCCAGCAGAAAACAGGGGGGGAACACTGAAGCTTTCTTT. It encodes CASRKQGGNTEAFF.

The chain couples TRBV5-5 to TRBJ2-1; 8 bases agree with TRBD1. The CDR3 sequence is 12 residues long. CDR1 SGHKS and CDR2 YYEKEE come from the germline V gene (reference sequence). With 4 bases clipped from V and 16 bases from J, the junction kept 10 bases outside the gene matches. The DNA of the CDR3 is TGTGCCAGCAGCCGAGATGACAGGGGAATCTTCTTC. Protein product: CASSRDDRGIFF.

The chain links TRBV5-1 to TRBJ1-2; D may be TRBD1 (6 bases). Trimming removed 6 bases at V and 4 bases at J, with 22 bases between. Germline assignment: CDR1 SGHRS and CDR2 YFSETQ. The CDR3 covers 16 residues. The CDR3 protein is CASTTGGGRGVYGYTF. CDR3 coding DNA: TGCGCCAGCACCACTGGCGGCGGCAGGGGAGTCTATGGCTACACCTTC.

The chain is built from TRBV15 and TRBJ1-5; 8 bases are shared with TRBD1. The CDR3 extends over 14 amino acids. Per the germline V gene, CDR1 is LNHNV and CDR2 is YYDKDF (reference sequence). V gave up 8 bases and J gave up 2 bases; unmatched junction bases: 5. CDR3 sequence reads: CATGQGVGNQPQHF. CDR3 in DNA: TGTGCCACCGGACAGGGCGTAGGCAATCAGCCCCAGCATTTT.

The chain combines TRBV30 with TRBJ1-5, with D unclear. Germline V gene lookup returns CDR1 GTSNPN and CDR2 SVGIG (reference sequence). CDR3 length: 14 residues. The V gene lost 0 bases and the J gene lost 0 bases, with 6 bases spanning the gap. CDR3 in DNA: TGTGCCTGGAGTGTACAGACTAGCAATCAGCCCCAGCATTTT. Amino acid sequence: CAWSVQTSNQPQHF.

J is TRBJ1-1 and V is TRBV6-1, with D perhaps matching TRBD1 (5 bases). CDR1 and CDR2 (germline): MNHNS, SASEGT. V was cut by 5 bases and J by 3 bases, with 13 bases left in between. The CDR3 length is 14 residues. The CDR3 coding sequence is TGTGCCAGCAGTTTTCGGGGGGAGGACACTGAAGCTTTCTTT. Protein: CASSFRGEDTEAFF.

The genes are TRBV20-1 and TRBJ2-1; either TRBD1 or TRBD2 may fit D (5 bases each). This CDR3 has 11 amino acids. Germline CDR1 reads DFQATT; CDR2 reads SNEGSKA (reference sequence). For the CDR3, the DNA is TGCAGCGGGGACCGGTACAATGAGCAGTTCTTC. It yields the protein CSGDRYNEQFF.

The V and J genes are TRBV5-1 and TRBJ1-1; D not resolved. This CDR3 spans 13 amino acids. In germline, CDR1 is SGHRS, CDR2 YFSETQ. Trimming removed 3 bases from V and 0 bases from J, with 6 bases in between. CDR3 in DNA: TGCGCCAGCAGCTCCGACTTGAACACTGAAGCTTTCTTT. Translating it yields CASSSDLNTEAFF.